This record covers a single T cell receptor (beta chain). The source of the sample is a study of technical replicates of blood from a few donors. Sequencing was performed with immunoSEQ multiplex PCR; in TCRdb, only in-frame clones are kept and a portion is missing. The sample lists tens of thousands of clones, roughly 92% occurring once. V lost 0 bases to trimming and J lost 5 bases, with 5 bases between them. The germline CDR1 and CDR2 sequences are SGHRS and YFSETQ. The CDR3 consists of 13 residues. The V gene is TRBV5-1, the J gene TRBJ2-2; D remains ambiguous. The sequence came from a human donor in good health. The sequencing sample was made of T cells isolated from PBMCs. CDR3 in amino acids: CASSLDWTGELFF. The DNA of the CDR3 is TGCGCCAGCAGCTTGGACTGGACCGGGGAGCTGTTTTTT. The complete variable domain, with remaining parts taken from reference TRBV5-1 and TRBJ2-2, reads KAGVTQTPRYLIKTRGQQVTLSCSPISGHRSVSWYQQTPGQGLQFLFEYFSETQRNKGNFPGRFSGRQFSNSRSEMNVSTLELGDSALYLCASSLDWTGELFFGEGSRLTVL.